This passage covers 26 T cell receptor beta chains from one sample sequenced in a study of blood T cell repertoires in COVID-19. The data were produced by immunoSEQ multiplex PCR, yet TCRdb's version contains in-frame clones alone and is incomplete. The sample contains about 320,000 clones, around 85% of which appear only once. Sequenced input: peripheral blood. These TCRs come from a human donor in a cohort sampled during active COVID-19.

The V gene is TRBV7-8, the J gene TRBJ2-3, with 9 positions matching TRBD1. The CDR3 has 15 residues. V dropped 5 bases and J dropped 1; count of bases not matched to a gene: 4. Germline V gives CDR1 SGHVS, CDR2 FQNEAQ. DNA for the CDR3: TGTGCCAGCAGCCGGACAGGGGATGGCACAGATACGCAGTATTTT. Its protein is CASSRTGDGTDTQYF.

The genes are TRBV5-1 and TRBJ2-7; 8 bases are shared with TRBD2. In germline, CDR1 is SGHRS, CDR2 YFSETQ. V shed 0 bases and J 0 bases; nucleotides not matched to a gene: 11. This CDR3 contains 18 residues. CDR3 sequence (DNA): TGCGCCAGCAGCTTGGGAGAGCGGGGGTCCGACAGCTCCTACGAGCAGTACTTC. Translating it yields CASSLGERGSDSSYEQYF.

The chain couples TRBV5-4 to TRBJ2-7; 11 bases match TRBD1. The CDR3 loop spans 16 amino acids. The ends lost 4 bases at V and 3 bases at J; junction bases unmatched: 9. Germline lookup yields CDR1 SGHNT and CDR2 YYREEE (reference sequence). The CDR3 reads CASSTFGGTGGYEQYF. The CDR3 DNA reads TGTGCCAGCAGCACATTCGGGGGGACAGGGGGCTACGAGCAGTACTTC.

The chain has TRBV18 and TRBJ1-1; TRBD1 might be the D (6 bases). Trimming left V 4 bases short and J 3 bases short, with 9 bases between. CDR1 and CDR2 from the germline V gene are KGHSH and LQKENI. This CDR3 region has 13 residues. The CDR3 DNA follows: TGTGCCAGCTCACGAAACAGGGACACTGAAGCTTTCTTT. It encodes CASSRNRDTEAFF.

J is TRBJ1-5 and V is TRBV27, with D hard to call. Trimming pared 2 bases from V and 2 bases from J, leaving 22 bases between. Germline V gene lookup returns CDR1 MNHEY and CDR2 SMNVEV (reference sequence). The CDR3 totals 19 residues. The CDR3 DNA reads TGTGCCAGCAGTTTAGAGTTTCGCGAGGGTGAGGAGGGCAATCAGCCCCAGCATTTT. Protein sequence: CASSLEFREGEEGNQPQHF.

J is TRBJ2-1 and V is TRBV2; the D gene is possibly TRBD2 (5 bases). V was cut by 3 bases and J by 2 bases, with 23 bases left in between. Per the germline V gene, CDR1 is SNHLY and CDR2 is FYNNEI. This CDR3 has 19 amino acids. The CDR3 region has the DNA TGTGCCAGCAGTGATCTCCGGTGGGCGTTCAGCGGCGCCTACAATGAGCAGTTCTTC. The encoded protein is CASSDLRWAFSGAYNEQFF.

The chain carries TRBV7-9 and TRBJ2-2, with D possibly TRBD1 on 5 matching bases. This CDR3 has 17 amino acids. Trimming pared 2 bases from V and 7 bases from J, leaving 20 bases between. Germline CDR1 and CDR2: SEHNR and FQNEAQ (reference sequence). DNA of the CDR3: TGTGCCAGCAGCTTACCCTTGGCAGGGTCTGGTGGCGGGGAGCTGTTTTTT. The encoded protein is CASSLPLAGSGGGELFF.

The chain is built from TRBV5-1 and TRBJ2-2; 9 nucleotides align to TRBD1. The CDR3 has 17 residues. The ends lost 3 bases at V and 5 bases at J; junction bases unmatched: 11. Per germline, CDR1 SGHRS and CDR2 YFSETQ. In DNA, the CDR3 is TGCGCCAGCAGCTCCATACCACCTGGGACAGGGACCGGGGAGCTGTTTTTT. Protein: CASSSIPPGTGTGELFF. Full variable domain (rest looked up from reference TRBV5-1 and TRBJ2-2): KAGVTQTPRYLIKTRGQQVTLSCSPISGHRSVSWYQQTPGQGLQFLFEYFSETQRNKGNFPGRFSGRQFSNSRSEMNVSTLELGDSALYLCASSSIPPGTGTGELFFGEGSRLTVL.

The V and J genes are TRBV27 and TRBJ1-2; 9 nucleotides agree with TRBD1. V trimming: 0 bases; J trimming: 7 bases; junction bases outside the gene matches: 6. The germline CDR1 and CDR2 sequences are MNHEY and SMNVEV (reference sequence). The CDR3 runs to 15 residues. The CDR3 protein is CASSLSRTGAGGYTF. CDR3 in DNA: TGTGCCAGCAGTTTATCTCGGACAGGGGCTGGTGGCTACACCTTC.

The chain links TRBV29-1 to TRBJ1-1, with unresolved D. V was shortened by 4 bases and J by 1 base, with 13 bases between the two germline ends. Germline lookup yields CDR1 SQVTM and CDR2 ANQGSEA. This CDR3 comprises 14 residues. The CDR3 is CSVGLSTGNTEAFF. CDR3 nucleotides: TGCAGCGTTGGCCTCTCGACGGGGAACACTGAAGCTTTCTTT.

The chain employs TRBV7-6 and TRBJ1-3; D gene uncertain. Germline loops: CDR1 SGHVS, CDR2 FNYEAQ. The CDR3 spans 15 residues. Trimming stripped 2 bases from V and 0 bases from J, with 8 bases between. CDR3 loop: CASSLNSNSGNTIYF. Written as DNA, the CDR3 is TGTGCCAGCAGCTTAAATTCTAACTCTGGAAACACCATATATTTT.

The rearrangement uses TRBV2 and TRBJ1-2; 7 bases are shared with TRBD1. The germline gives CDR1 SNHLY, CDR2 FYNNEI. Losses at the gene ends were 0 bases for V and 7 bases for J; bases not matched to a gene: 5. The CDR3 is 14 amino acids. CDR3 nucleotides: TGTGCCAGCAGTGAAGCCCAGACAGGGTTTGGCTACACCTTC. Residues: CASSEAQTGFGYTF.

The chain is built from TRBV4-2 and TRBJ2-1; TRBD2 might be the D (7 bases). CDR1 is LGHNA and CDR2 is YNFKEQ in the germline V gene. The CDR3 loop spans 21 amino acids. V was cut by 0 bases and J by 4 bases, with 28 bases left in between. CDR3 sequence reads: CASSQDLSWAGASGHYNEQFF. The CDR3 region has the DNA TGTGCCAGCAGCCAAGATTTGAGTTGGGCGGGGGCCTCCGGTCATTACAATGAGCAGTTCTTC.

The gene calls are TRBV5-3 and TRBJ1-6; D is uncertain. TRBV5-3 is an ORF, and what it does is uncertain. Trimming took 4 bases from V and 3 from J, leaving 5 bases between them. This CDR3 has 13 amino acids. CDR3 loop: CARSPLYNSPLHF. DNA for the CDR3: TGTGCCAGAAGCCCCCTCTATAATTCACCCCTCCACTTT.

The gene calls are TRBV10-3 and TRBJ1-1; a weak D match, TRBD1 (6 bases). Per the germline V gene, CDR1 is ENHRY and CDR2 is SYGVKD. The ends were cut back, 3 bases at V and 3 bases at J, with 11 bases in the middle. This CDR3 is 14 amino acids long. As DNA, the CDR3 is TGTGCCATCAGTGACAGGGGAGGGGACACTGAAGCTTTCTTT. Its protein is CAISDRGGDTEAFF.

The genes are TRBV9 and TRBJ2-5; 7 nucleotides match TRBD2. Per germline, CDR1 SGDLS and CDR2 YYNGEE. V shed 4 bases and J 0 bases; nucleotides not matched to a gene: 3. This CDR3 spans 14 amino acids. The CDR3: CASSRAGYQETQYF. CDR3 in DNA: TGTGCCAGCAGCAGAGCGGGGTACCAAGAGACCCAGTACTTC. The full variable domain, its missing parts supplied by reference TRBV9 and TRBJ2-5, is DSGVTQTPKHLITATGQRVTLRCSPRSGDLSVYWYQQSLDQGLQFLIQYYNGEERAKGNILERFSAQQFPDLHSELNLSSLELGDSALYFCASSRAGYQETQYFGPGTRLLVL.

The chain joins TRBV18 to TRBJ1-5; TRBD1 matches 7 bases. The CDR3 totals 15 residues. V shed 4 bases and J 2 bases; nucleotides not matched to a gene: 5. Germline-derived CDR1 and CDR2 are KGHSH and LQKENI. CDR3 coding DNA: TGTGCCAGCTCACTGCGACAGGGCGGCAATCAGCCCCAGCATTTT. Protein sequence: CASSLRQGGNQPQHF.

In DNA, the CDR3 is TGTGCCAGCAGTTACTCAGTGGCAGGGGGCAAATACGAGCAGTACTTC. It translates to CASSYSVAGGKYEQYF. This chain connects TRBV6-5 to TRBJ2-7; 8 bases match TRBD1. CDR1 and CDR2 from the germline V gene are MNHEY and SVGAGI. The J segment lost 4 bases and the V segment lost 0 bases, leaving 8 bases of the junction unmatched. The CDR3 extends over 16 amino acids.

The rearrangement links TRBV7-2 to TRBJ2-3; 8 bases line up with TRBD2. Germline lookup yields CDR1 SGHTA and CDR2 FQGNSA. V lost 0 bases and J lost 3; bases outside the gene matches: 8. The CDR3 loop spans 17 amino acids. CDR3 loop: CASSLAGGSGATDTQYF. The CDR3 DNA reads TGTGCCAGCAGCTTAGCGGGGGGTAGCGGGGCTACAGATACGCAGTATTTT.

The V gene is TRBV5-8, the J gene TRBJ1-6; D gene uncertain. The CDR3 consists of 13 residues. From germline, CDR1 is SGHTS and CDR2 YDEGEE. Trimming took off 4 bases at V and 5 bases at J, with 7 bases between the two ends. The CDR3 DNA is TGTGCCAGCAGCGCGGGAGATAATTCACCCCTCCACTTT. This translates into CASSAGDNSPLHF.

Only a few counts were recorded for this clone. This CDR3 is CASRRTGGFGNTEAFF. CDR3 DNA sequence: TGTGCCAGTAGAAGGACAGGGGGCTTTGGGAACACTGAAGCTTTCTTT. The J gene is TRBJ1-1, the V gene TRBV19; 11 positions match TRBD1. Germline CDR1 is LNHDA and CDR2 is SQIVND (reference sequence). The CDR3 length is 16 residues. V lost 6 bases and J lost 1; bases outside the gene matches: 7. Full variable domain (remainder filled in from reference TRBV19 and TRBJ1-1): DGGITQSPKYLFRKEGQNVTLSCEQNLNHDAMYWYRQDPGQGLRLIYYSQIVNDFQKGDIAEGYSVSREKKESFPLTVTSAQKNPTAFYLCASRRTGGFGNTEAFFGQGTRLTVV.

This clone has a single count. The chain recombines TRBV7-2 with TRBJ2-3, with D perhaps TRBD1 (6 bases). The V and J ends lost 5 bases and 2 bases respectively, with 17 bases between them. CDR1 SGHTA and CDR2 FQGNSA come from the germline V gene. This CDR3 is built from 16 residues. The CDR3 DNA reads TGTGCCAGCAGCCCGGCCCAATGGGACATCACAGATACGCAGTATTTT. Encoded protein: CASSPAQWDITDTQYF.

V is TRBV19 and J is TRBJ1-2, with a tentative D call TRBD1 (5 bases). CDR1 is LNHDA and CDR2 is SQIVND in the germline V gene (reference sequence). The CDR3 spans 14 residues. Trimming stripped 9 bases from V and 2 bases from J, with 16 bases between. CDR3 amino acids: CASSHAGGNYGYTF. The CDR3, as DNA: TGTGCCAGCTCCCACGCCGGGGGGAACTATGGCTACACCTTC.

The rearrangement joins TRBV20-1 to TRBJ2-4; 9 positions agree with TRBD1. CDR3 length equals 15 residues. Per germline, CDR1 DFQATT and CDR2 SNEGSKA (reference sequence). Trimming cost V 3 bases and J 6 bases; bases outside gene matches: 9. The CDR3 reads CSASKQGAVGNIQYF. As DNA, the CDR3 is TGCAGTGCTAGTAAACAGGGGGCGGTCGGAAACATTCAGTACTTC.

A note on this clone: Other DNA sequences from this sample encode an identical CDR3 as well. J is TRBJ1-1 and V is TRBV30; tentatively, D is TRBD1 (5 bases). The V end was cut by 0 bases, the J end by 7 bases, with 9 bases between. From germline, CDR1 is GTSNPN and CDR2 SVGIG (reference sequence). The CDR3 runs 12 residues. The CDR3 spells CAWSVGRGEAFF. The CDR3 bases are TGTGCCTGGAGTGTTGGGAGGGGTGAAGCTTTCTTT.

The rearrangement links TRBV14 to TRBJ2-7, with D possibly matching TRBD2 (6 bases). The CDR3 spans 15 residues. With 3 bases removed from V and 0 bases from J, the gap between germline ends came to 12 bases. Germline V CDR1 and CDR2: SGHDN, FVKESK. This CDR3 is CASSHRTTGSYEQYF. The CDR3 bases are TGTGCCAGCAGCCATAGGACTACCGGCTCCTACGAGCAGTACTTC.